The present T cell receptor (beta chain) was sequenced within a study of HIV-infected patients and healthy controls (dated by TCRdb to 2013 to 2016). Describing the broader study: CD4 counts rose modestly but significantly in most of the 16 patients after three months of therapy, yet stayed below normal ranges. No consistent shift in CD8 counts was seen during early therapy, whereas a slight rise was seen in the CD4:CD8 ratio. Viral load fell below detection in about 65% of the 16 patients by the second bleed and in all patients following a further year of therapy. Relative to controls, total CDR3 counts per chain did not differ significantly, and patients lacked overall T-cell lymphocytopenia. Whether deep TCR repertoire sequencing of small blood samples from HIV patients could capture immune perturbation and reconstitution was tested in the study.

Details on this clonotype: Its binding antigen is unknown. No base-level quality is on record; no much larger clone is a single base apart.

Whole blood was used without cell fractionation, so all unsorted peripheral T cells were reflected in the repertoire. An approximately 2.6 ml sample of peripheral blood was drawn into Tempus tubes for RNA extraction. HIV-infected adults who had not yet received antiretroviral therapy and were about to begin treatment were enrolled, with the first sixteen eligible patients processed. Treatment interruptions were among the grounds for excluding patients from enrollment, as were febrile or AIDS-related illness, tumors, hepatitis B or C coinfection, immunomodulatory therapy and recent vaccination. Residual genomic DNA was removed with the TURBO-DNase kit and globin mRNA was depleted with GLOBINclear. The study collected pretreatment blood from HIV-infected patients just before antiretroviral therapy was started. Using SuperScript III with primers targeting the alpha and beta constant regions, approximately 500 ng of RNA was reverse transcribed. Separate libraries for the alpha and beta chains were generated through chain-specific third strand synthesis that incorporated multiplexing indices. To avoid primer bias, the protocol used one single primer pair to amplify every rearrangement within a chain, and the protocol also attached molecular barcodes to each cDNA molecule. The SP2 sequencing primer site and a random hexamer were carried on a 5' RACE adapter, to which purified cDNA was joined by T4 RNA Ligase 1. Second strand synthesis was performed with Phusion polymerase and primed from the SP2 site, and slow temperature ramps were applied to favor optimal annealing. Two random hexamer sequences, both added before amplification and joined together, made up the 12-nucleotide barcode of each molecule. A short first PCR added P5 and P7 adapter elements plus a second index, followed by a roughly 24-cycle amplification PCR with P5s and P7 primers. A total of 25 to 30 PCR cycles were applied to the libraries, which were quantified on a Qubit, sized on a Bioanalyzer, and diluted to about 3.7 nM. Sequencing of the normalized libraries was performed on an Illumina MiSeq with 2 x 250 paired-end kits. MinElute columns were the means by which the reverse transcription reactions were cleaned up, and the reactions were eluted into roughly 10 ul Tris-Cl. A 1:1 ratio of AMPure XP beads was used to clean the adapter ligations after they had run for about 23 hours at 16 degrees C. As for the original processing: Demultiplexed FASTQ files were processed with a modified Decombinator by which V, J, insert and barcode information was output. Sequences that shared a barcode but differed from the dominant sequence were treated as errors and discarded, and barcodes were clustered at Levenshtein distance 3 and counted to estimate the original cDNA molecules. For downstream analyses, the R packages ineq, vegan, igraph and RCytoscape were used, along with IMGT nomenclature and CDR3 definitions. To avoid skew from clonal expansion, each TCR was counted once, and V gene usage was computed over distinct sequences. Similarity networks connected unique CDR3 amino acid sequences within a donor whenever two sequences differed by a single Levenshtein edit. Published HIV-specific CDR3s (about 90 alpha, about 640 beta) and CMV-specific CDR3s (around 12 alpha, over 200 beta) were compiled and searched for in the repertoires. Random subsampling to size-matched repertoires showed patients' decreased diversity was not caused by their lower sequence numbers. The public sequencing data were trimmed at Q25 with fastp and processed into clonotypes with MiXCR by TCRdb, which kept only in-frame beta chains. Each entry is one CDR3 protein sequence, shown with its most common DNA and genes. TCRdb's processing, not the study's, gives the V and J calls here. This sample holds around 3,400 distinct CDR3 sequences; roughly 22% were observed only once. Of the sample, around 28% is held by the ten largest clones.

V is reduced by 1 base and J by 5 bases, leaving a spacing of 5 bases between them. From the germline V gene, CDR1 is SNHLY and CDR2 is FYNNEI. Reading from cysteine to phenylalanine, the CDR3 counts 12 amino acids. This entry keeps only the CDR3 DNA: 36 bases, framed from base 1. Overall study outcomes, separate from this receptor: Donor HLA types were not determined in the study. Comparisons were complicated by unequal numbers of distinct sequences between patients and controls, and rare events from HIV-infected data were overweighted by size-matching. Roughly threefold more distinct CDR3s and higher Shannon diversity were observed in healthy control repertoires than in untreated HIV+ repertoires. HIV-infected repertoires had significantly higher mean Gini indices than controls, possibly reflecting oligoclonality. Sequencing depth was restricted by the use of whole blood, which also prevented the dynamics of distinct T-cell subpopulations from being separated. Most CMV-associated CDR3s became more frequent during therapy, although their change was not significant, whereas HIV-associated CDR3s showed a significant decrease in frequency. Size-matched repertoire data did not replicate the apparent post-therapy recovery of the Gini index in HIV-infected patients. Processing included only sixteen HIV-infected individuals, and this was regarded by the authors as a major limit on how widely the findings apply. Alpha-chain CDR3s from MAIT cells appeared at high frequency in healthy controls but were severely depleted in HIV+ repertoires. Eight alpha and eight beta V genes showed significantly different mean usage between HIV-infected patients and controls. In the samples, alpha-beta chain pairing was left undetermined. The observed differences in diversity were not explained by the slight differences in age and sex profiles between the study cohorts. More CDR3s were shared between individuals among healthy controls than among HIV+ patients, as measured by Jaccard index and by the count of highly shared sequences.

The sample in question was blood, obtained before antiretroviral therapy. This chain joins TRBV2 to TRBJ2-5; a confident D gene designation cannot be given. This receptor was obtained from an adult with HIV infection. The CDR3 reads as follows: CASSEGRETQYF. The nucleotide sequence reads TGTGCCAGCAGTGAAGGACGGGAGACCCAGTACTTC. With the portions outside the CDR3 filled from the reference TRBV2 and TRBJ2-5 genes, the complete variable region becomes EPEVTQTPSHQVTQMGQEVILRCVPISNHLYFYWYRQILGQKVEFLVSFYNNEISEKSEIFDDQFSVERPDGSNFTLKIRSTKLEDSAMYFCASSEGRETQYFGPGTRLLVL.